The 30 T cell receptor beta chains reported below all come from one sample, sequenced in a study of blood T cell repertoires in COVID-19 (dated by TCRdb to 2020 to 2022). Library preparation employed the immunoSEQ multiplex PCR assay. TCRdb took over this immuneACCESS table, retaining in-frame rearrangements with V and J assigned. Such tables are incomplete; in checked studies, under half of the missing clones stem from an unresolved V gene, and the remainder is unexplained. The sample contains around 82,000 clones, about 93% of them found a single time. 6.9% of the sample is in the top ten clones. Material: peripheral blood. These receptors originate from a human donor in a cohort sampled during active COVID-19.

V usage is TRBV7-8 and J usage is TRBJ2-3, with 8 nucleotides matching TRBD1. The CDR3 has 15 residues. CDR1 and CDR2 from the germline V gene are SGHVS and FQNEAQ. The junction had 9 bases not matched to a gene; V was cut back by 5 bases and J by 5 bases. The CDR3 sequence: CASSKAPGGRDTQYF. CDR3 DNA: TGTGCCAGCAGCAAGGCCCCAGGGGGCAGAGATACGCAGTATTTT. Full variable domain (outside the CDR3, taken from reference TRBV7-8 and TRBJ2-3): GAGVSQSPRYKVAKRGQDVALRCDPISGHVSLFWYQQALGQGPEFLTYFQNEAQLDKSGLPSDRFFAERPEGSVSTLKIQRTQQEDSAVYLCASSKAPGGRDTQYFGPGTRLTVL.

The J gene is TRBJ1-4, the V gene TRBV3-1 (or the pseudogene TRBV3-2); a weak D match, TRBD1 (5 bases). The CDR3 contains 14 residues. V was clipped by 4 bases and J by 6 bases, with 12 bases between them. Germline loops: CDR1 LGHDT, CDR2 YNNKEL (reference sequence). CDR3 region: CASSLRGSDEKLFF. CDR3 coding DNA: TGTGCCAGCAGCCTGCGGGGGTCGGATGAAAAACTGTTTTTT.

This sequence joins TRBV27 and TRBJ2-2; 9 nucleotides align to TRBD1. Germline trimming cut 6 bases from V and 5 bases from J; bases unmatched to any gene: 7. This CDR3 is 15 amino acids long. Germline lookup yields CDR1 MNHEY and CDR2 SMNVEV (reference sequence). CDR3 amino acids: CASSQGQGRTGELFF. The CDR3 DNA is TGTGCCAGCAGCCAGGGACAGGGAAGGACCGGGGAGCTGTTTTTT.

The table lists this clone with a count of one. The rearrangement links TRBV2 to TRBJ1-3; no reliable D call. Germline V CDR1 and CDR2: SNHLY, FYNNEI. The CDR3 runs 14 residues. V was shortened by 3 bases and J by 2 bases, with 8 bases between the two germline ends. CDR3 sequence: CASSERETGNTIYF. CDR3 DNA sequence: TGTGCCAGCAGTGAGAGGGAAACTGGAAACACCATATATTTT.

This clone was detected only a few times. The chain carries TRBV6-5 and TRBJ2-7; 11 positions agree with TRBD2. Trimming at V came to 6 bases and at J to 0 bases, leaving 4 bases not matched to a gene. The germline CDR1 and CDR2 sequences are MNHEY and SVGAGI. The length of the CDR3 is 15 residues. The CDR3 DNA reads TGTGCCAGCAGGACTAGCGGGGAGAGCTCCTACGAGCAGTACTTC. Its translation: CASRTSGESSYEQYF.

Only a few counts were recorded for this clone. The rearrangement joins TRBV7-8 to TRBJ2-5; possibly TRBD1 for D (5 bases). The CDR3 sequence is 17 residues long. The germline V gene has CDR1 SGHVS and CDR2 FQNEAQ. Trimming took 6 bases from V and 2 from J, leaving 22 bases between them. CDR3 amino acids: CASRLARLRGPQETQYF. CDR3 in DNA: TGTGCCAGCAGGCTTGCTCGGCTTAGGGGCCCACAAGAGACCCAGTACTTC.

The chain is built from TRBV7-2 and TRBJ1-1; TRBD1 is a possible D gene (6 bases). The germline V gene encodes CDR1 SGHTA and CDR2 FQGNSA. CDR3 length: 10 residues. Trimming left V 6 bases short and J 7 bases short, with 6 bases between. CDR3 nucleotide sequence: TGTGCCAGCAGACAGGGTGAAGCTTTCTTT. Translation gives CASRQGEAFF.

This clone came up once. This chain links TRBV7-2 with TRBJ1-4; 11 nucleotides match TRBD1. V dropped 4 bases and J dropped 8; count of bases not matched to a gene: 3. The CDR3 consists of 14 residues. CDR1 SGHTA and CDR2 FQGNSA come from the germline V gene. The CDR3 DNA follows: TGTGCCAGCAGCTCGGACAGGGGGCAGGAAAAACTGTTTTTT. Encoded protein: CASSSDRGQEKLFF.

CDR3 nucleotide sequence: TGTGCCAGCTCACCACCGGGACAGCCCTACGAGCAGTACTTC. This gives the protein CASSPPGQPYEQYF. The chain couples TRBV18 to TRBJ2-7; 7 nucleotides line up with TRBD1. Germline V CDR1 and CDR2: KGHSH, LQKENI. V trimming: 0 bases; J trimming: 2 bases; junction bases outside the gene matches: 1. The CDR3 length is 14 residues.

This chain links TRBV3-1 (or the pseudogene TRBV3-2) with TRBJ1-1, with D uncertain. V was trimmed by 5 bases and J by 1 base, leaving 11 bases between them. From germline, CDR1 is LGHDT and CDR2 YNNKEL (reference sequence). The CDR3 has 14 amino acids. CDR3: CASSDTAGNTEAFF. The CDR3 nucleotides read TGTGCCAGCAGCGACACCGCAGGGAACACTGAAGCTTTCTTT.

This chain joins TRBV5-1 and TRBJ2-3, with D maybe TRBD1 (5 bases). There are 16 residues in the CDR3. V lost 2 bases and J lost 3, with 16 bases in between. Germline V gene sequence: CDR1 SGHRS, CDR2 YFSETQ. CDR3 bases: TGCGCCAGCAGCTTTCAAGGGCAGGGCGGAACAGATACGCAGTATTTT. Translation gives CASSFQGQGGTDTQYF.

The chain combines TRBV25-1 with TRBJ1-1; no firm D call. The CDR3 contains 14 residues. Trimming took 3 bases from V and 1 from J, leaving 9 bases between them. In germline, CDR1 is MGHDK, CDR2 SYGVNS. The CDR3 here is CASSESVWNTEAFF. DNA of the CDR3: TGTGCCAGCAGTGAGTCGGTATGGAACACTGAAGCTTTCTTT.

This chain connects TRBV7-6 to TRBJ2-4, with D possibly being TRBD2 (7 bases). Trimming took 1 base from V and 3 from J, leaving 31 bases between them. Germline V gene sequence: CDR1 SGHVS, CDR2 FNYEAQ. The CDR3 sequence is 22 residues long. The CDR3 coding sequence is TGTGCCAGCAGCTTAGAAGCACCTGGGGGCCCTAGCGGAGGCGGGGGCAAAAACATTCAGTACTTC. This sequence encodes CASSLEAPGGPSGGGGKNIQYF.

CDR3 protein: CASSVAGGSNEQFF. CDR3 in DNA: TGTGCCAGCAGTGTAGCGGGGGGAAGCAATGAGCAGTTCTTC. V gene TRBV2 combines with J gene TRBJ2-1; TRBD2 aligns across 10 bases. Germline V gives CDR1 SNHLY, CDR2 FYNNEI. This CDR3 contains 14 residues. V was pared by 4 bases and J by 6 bases, with 3 bases of the junction left unmatched.

This chain links TRBV7-6 with TRBJ1-2; D perhaps matches TRBD1 (5 bases). CDR1 SGHVS and CDR2 FNYEAQ come from the germline V gene. This CDR3 spans 13 amino acids. The ends were cut back, 4 bases at V and 2 bases at J, with 8 bases in the middle. The CDR3 bases are TGTGCCAGCAGCTCACAGGAAAACTATGGCTACACCTTC. Its translation: CASSSQENYGYTF.

Concerning this clone: Mismatch with germline at one junction end may stem from a read error. The chain links TRBV5-1 to TRBJ1-5, with 7 bases identical to TRBD1. This CDR3 comprises 15 residues. From germline, CDR1 is SGHRS and CDR2 YFSETQ. The CDR3: CASSITGAGNRPQHF. The CDR3 coding sequence is TGCGCCAGCAGCATTACAGGGGCCGGCAATCGGCCCCAGCATTTT.

This clone was seen a single time. The chain recombines TRBV5-1 with TRBJ1-2, with 8 bases that match TRBD1. Germline CDR1 SGHRS, CDR2 YFSETQ. Germline trimming cut 0 bases from V and 6 bases from J; bases unmatched to any gene: 1. The CDR3 has 13 amino acids. This CDR3 is CASSLAGGNGYTF. The CDR3 bases are TGCGCCAGCAGCTTGGCAGGGGGCAATGGCTACACCTTC. Combining the CDR3 with reference TRBV5-1 and TRBJ1-2 gives the whole variable domain KAGVTQTPRYLIKTRGQQVTLSCSPISGHRSVSWYQQTPGQGLQFLFEYFSETQRNKGNFPGRFSGRQFSNSRSEMNVSTLELGDSALYLCASSLAGGNGYTFGSGTRLTVV.

The gene calls are TRBV25-1 and TRBJ2-7; possible D gene TRBD2, 5 bases. Between the trimmed V and J ends, which lost 0 bases and 2 bases, there was a span of 14 bases. The CDR3 has 16 residues. CDR1 and CDR2 (germline): MGHDK, SYGVNS. CDR3 bases: TGTGCCAGCAGTGAATACGGGCGAGTGGGAGCCTACGAGCAGTACTTC. This encodes CASSEYGRVGAYEQYF.

This clone was detected once. The J gene is TRBJ1-5, the V gene TRBV6-2 or TRBV6-3; D uncertain. Germline V gives CDR1 MNHEY, CDR2 SVGEGT. V was clipped by 2 bases and J by 9 bases, with 8 bases between them. CDR3 length: 12 amino acids. CDR3 sequence (DNA): TGTGCCAGCAGTTACGCGACGGGGCCCCAGCATTTT. Translated: CASSYATGPQHF.

CDR3 protein: CASSKRGTGTYNQPQHF. The CDR3 DNA reads as TGTGCCAGTAGTAAACGGGGGACAGGGACGTATAATCAGCCCCAGCATTTT. The chain recombines TRBV19 with TRBJ1-5; 9 bases align to TRBD1. The CDR3 loop spans 17 amino acids. With V trimmed by 4 bases and J by 4 bases, 11 bases remained unmatched. Germline V gene data show CDR1 as LNHDA and CDR2 as SQIVND (reference sequence).

This clone was seen a handful of times. The V call is TRBV6-5, the J call TRBJ2-7; TRBD1 agrees at 7 bases. CDR1 and CDR2 (germline): MNHEY, SVGAGI. V shed 4 bases and J 6 bases; nucleotides not matched to a gene: 3. CDR3 length equals 12 residues. For the CDR3, the DNA is TGTGCCAGCAGTTCGGGACAGCCCGAGCAGTACTTC. Its protein is CASSSGQPEQYF.

This rearrangement joins TRBV7-9 to TRBJ1-2, with 9 bases aligning to TRBD1. This CDR3 is 14 amino acids long. V dropped 5 bases and J dropped 3; count of bases not matched to a gene: 4. Looked up from germline, CDR1 is SEHNR and CDR2 is FQNEAQ (reference sequence). In DNA, the CDR3 is TGTGCCAGCAGCATCACAGGGGGCGACTATGGCTACACCTTC. Residues: CASSITGGDYGYTF.

The chain links TRBV29-1 to TRBJ2-5; no clear D gene. The germline CDR1 and CDR2 sequences are SQVTM and ANQGSEA. The CDR3 extends over 12 amino acids. V dropped 6 bases and J dropped 5 bases, with 13 bases sitting between them. CDR3 sequence: CSVRNVQETQYF. CDR3 DNA: TGCAGCGTCCGCAACGTGCAGGAGACCCAGTACTTC.

V usage is TRBV19 and J usage is TRBJ2-5; 8 bases line up with TRBD2. Trimming took 2 bases from V and 5 from J; bases not matched to a gene: 10. Germline V gene lookup returns CDR1 LNHDA and CDR2 SQIVND (reference sequence). The length of the CDR3 is 16 residues. The CDR3 coding sequence is TGTGCCAGTAGTATACCGGACGGGGGGGTCGGGGAGACCCAGTACTTC. Protein sequence: CASSIPDGGVGETQYF.

V usage is TRBV7-2 and J usage is TRBJ2-7; tentative D call: TRBD2 (6 bases). Germline V gives CDR1 SGHTA, CDR2 FQGNSA. V dropped 6 bases and J dropped 3 bases, with 12 bases sitting between them. The CDR3 has 13 residues. The CDR3 spells CASRGPAGYEQYF. The CDR3, as DNA: TGTGCCAGCAGGGGTCCAGCGGGCTACGAGCAGTACTTC.

This clone was detected once. This chain links TRBV2 with TRBJ1-6; D ambiguous. The CDR3 is made up of 14 amino acids. CDR1 is SNHLY and CDR2 is FYNNEI in the germline V gene. Trimming shortened V by 6 bases and J by 6 bases, and 12 bases separated the two germline ends. The CDR3 is CASREGLTNSPLHF. In DNA, the CDR3 is TGTGCCAGCAGGGAGGGTCTAACTAATTCACCCCTCCACTTT.

V gene TRBV13 combines with J gene TRBJ2-7, with TRBD2 identical over 9 bases. The germline CDR1 and CDR2 sequences are PRHDT and FYEKMQ (reference sequence). J gave up 3 bases and V 1 base, and 7 bases lay outside the gene matches. The CDR3 sequence is 16 residues long. CDR3 sequence reads: CASSLETSGRFYEQYF. The CDR3 region has the DNA TGTGCCAGCAGCTTAGAGACTAGCGGCCGATTCTACGAGCAGTACTTC.

The V and J genes are TRBV9 and TRBJ1-2; D is unclear. The V gene lost 4 bases and the J gene lost 6 bases, with 19 bases spanning the gap. The germline V gene encodes CDR1 SGDLS and CDR2 YYNGEE. This CDR3 is built from 15 residues. For the CDR3, the DNA is TGTGCCAGCAGCCCCCAGGAGGCGGTAGGAAATGGCTACACCTTC. As protein: CASSPQEAVGNGYTF.

The genes are TRBV7-9 and TRBJ1-1, with 7 bases identical to TRBD1. V lost 5 bases to trimming and J lost 3 bases; unmatched junction nucleotides: 6. The CDR3 sequence is 14 residues long. The germline V gene encodes CDR1 SEHNR and CDR2 FQNEAQ (reference sequence). CDR3 nucleotide sequence: TGTGCCAGCAGCACAGGGGACAGATACACTGAAGCTTTCTTT. This translates into CASSTGDRYTEAFF. The full variable domain, its missing parts supplied by reference TRBV7-9 and TRBJ1-1, is DTGVSQNPRHKITKRGQNVTFRCDPISEHNRLYWYRQTLGQGPEFLTYFQNEAQLEKSRLLSDRFSAERPKGSFSTLEIQRTEQGDSAMYLCASSTGDRYTEAFFGQGTRLTVV.

The chain is built from TRBV5-1 and TRBJ1-1, with a possible D match to TRBD1 (5 bases). Germline CDR1 and CDR2: SGHRS and YFSETQ. This CDR3 contains 15 residues. With 0 bases removed from V and 4 bases from J, the gap between germline ends came to 13 bases. The CDR3 nucleotides read TGCGCCAGCAGCTTGGGGACCTCGCAGGGCACTGAAGCTTTCTTT. It encodes CASSLGTSQGTEAFF. Full variable domain (outside the CDR3, taken from reference TRBV5-1 and TRBJ1-1): KAGVTQTPRYLIKTRGQQVTLSCSPISGHRSVSWYQQTPGQGLQFLFEYFSETQRNKGNFPGRFSGRQFSNSRSEMNVSTLELGDSALYLCASSLGTSQGTEAFFGQGTRLTVV.